Included here is one T cell receptor beta chain sequence, with context. The data were obtained in a study of control samples from healthy donors and cancer patients. This table comes from immunoSEQ multiplex PCR, and its TCRdb copy is limited to in-frame clones, with some not included. The repertoire has over 100,000 clones, less than 95% of them found once; the top ten carry 3.5% to 4.5%. V lost 7 bases to trimming and J lost 4 bases, with 10 bases between them. CDR3 length: 12 amino acids. The germline V gene encodes CDR1 MNHEY and CDR2 SVGAGI. This chain links TRBV6-5 with TRBJ1-2, with no clear D. The clonotype was recovered from a human donor in good health. The donor label of this sample is uncertain. Material for sequencing was blood. The CDR3 sequence: CASTAEGYGYTF. In nucleotides, the CDR3 is TGTGCCAGCACTGCCGAGGGCTATGGCTACACCTTC.